These 16 T cell receptor beta chains came from one sample sequenced in a study of blood T cells in healthy people across ages. The second PCR ran roughly 6 to 12 cycles with a sample-barcoded 5' primer and J-beta primers. One entry per CDR3 protein results from TCRdb running MiXCR on the 5' RACE reads. The sample holds approximately 600,000 distinct CDR3 sequences, roughly 53% seen once. Sequenced: blood. The receptor set was obtained from a man aged 55 to 69 in good health.

The chain recombines TRBV7-8 with TRBJ2-1; 9 nucleotides line up with TRBD1. The CDR3 consists of 14 residues. Unmatched junction bases numbered 6, after V lost 4 bases and J lost 8 bases. Germline-derived CDR1 and CDR2 are SGHVS and FQNEAQ. CDR3 loop: CASSSRTGVDEQFF. In DNA, the CDR3 is TGTGCCAGCAGCTCCCGGACAGGGGTCGATGAGCAGTTCTTC.

The gene calls are TRBV10-1 and TRBJ2-1, with TRBD2 as a possible D gene (5 bases). Between the trimmed V and J ends, which lost 3 bases and 7 bases, there was a span of 10 bases. Germline values: CDR1 WNHNN, CDR2 SYGVQD (reference sequence). There are 13 residues in the CDR3. The chain's CDR3 is CASSESSRNEQFF. CDR3 nucleotides: TGCGCCAGCAGTGAATCTAGCCGTAATGAGCAGTTCTTC.

This clonotype was detected only a few times. The chain uses TRBV6-4 and TRBJ2-1; 7 nucleotides align to TRBD2. CDR3 length: 14 amino acids. The ends lost 3 bases at V and 6 bases at J; junction bases unmatched: 5. Germline-derived CDR1 and CDR2 are MRHNA and SNTAGT. CDR3: CASSEEGGVNEQFF. In DNA, the CDR3 is TGTGCCAGCAGTGAGGAGGGAGGGGTCAATGAGCAGTTCTTC.

This clonotype has just one count. The chain uses TRBV15 and TRBJ2-5; D is uncertain. Germline V lookup: CDR1 LNHNV, CDR2 YYDKDF (reference sequence). The length of the CDR3 is 14 residues. The germline V and J ends were trimmed by 1 base and 1 base, with 7 bases remaining between them. CDR3 DNA sequence: TGTGCCACCAGCAGAGCCGCACCCCAAGAGACCCAGTACTTC. Amino acid sequence: CATSRAAPQETQYF.

This clonotype appeared a few times. The rearrangement links TRBV10-3 to TRBJ2-5, with D possibly TRBD1 on 5 matching bases. The V and J ends lost 4 bases and 2 bases respectively, with 8 bases between them. Germline V gene data show CDR1 as ENHRY and CDR2 as SYGVKD. This CDR3 contains 13 residues. For the CDR3, the DNA is TGTGCCATCAGTGTCAGGGATCAAGAGACCCAGTACTTC. Residues: CAISVRDQETQYF.

Concerning this clonotype itself: A read error may be the cause here, since a much bigger clone is one base away. The chain couples TRBV20-1 to TRBJ1-2; possible D gene TRBD1, 5 bases. The V end lost 8 bases, the J end lost 4 bases, and 20 bases lay between the germline ends. Germline V gene data show CDR1 as DFQATT and CDR2 as SNEGSKA (reference sequence). The CDR3 has 14 amino acids. CDR3 sequence: CSTADSRGGYGYTF. The CDR3 coding sequence is TGCAGTACCGCCGACAGCCGGGGGGGCTATGGCTACACCTTC.

This clonotype was observed a handful of times. J is TRBJ2-6 and V is TRBV20-1; maybe TRBD2 (5 bases). Germline CDR1 is DFQATT and CDR2 is SNEGSKA (reference sequence). The V and J ends lost 3 bases and 2 bases respectively, with 11 bases between them. This CDR3 comprises 15 residues. CDR3 in DNA: TGCAGTGCTAGGATCCCCGGGGCTGGGGCCAACGTCCTGACTTTC. It specifies CSARIPGAGANVLTF.

The chain combines TRBV3-1 with TRBJ2-5, with TRBD2 as a possible D gene (5 bases). Trimming removed 1 base at V and 1 base at J, with 22 bases between. From germline, CDR1 is LGHDT and CDR2 YNNKEL (reference sequence). This CDR3 contains 19 residues. The CDR3 sequence: CASSQVGIGWRLGQETQYF. In DNA form, the CDR3 reads TGTGCCAGCAGCCAAGTAGGGATAGGGTGGAGGTTGGGCCAAGAGACCCAGTACTTC.

The genes are TRBV10-3 and TRBJ1-2; 7 positions match TRBD1. The CDR3 length is 13 residues. Germline V gives CDR1 ENHRY, CDR2 SYGVKD. The J segment lost 8 bases and the V segment lost 7 bases, leaving 10 bases of the junction unmatched. The CDR3 sequence: CAITQGGRTGYTF. The CDR3 nucleotides read TGTGCCATCACCCAGGGGGGCCGAACGGGCTACACCTTC.

This chain joins TRBV10-2 and TRBJ2-1, with TRBD2 matching over 14 bases. This CDR3 is 16 amino acids long. V shed 6 bases, J shed 4 bases, and the junction held 5 bases outside the gene matches. Germline loops: CDR1 WSHSY, CDR2 SAAADI. DNA for the CDR3: TGCGCCAGCAGGACTAGCGGGGGGGCTGTGTACAATGAGCAGTTCTTC. As protein: CASRTSGGAVYNEQFF.

This clonotype has a handful of counts. The V gene is TRBV27, the J gene TRBJ2-1; 8 bases are shared with TRBD2. The CDR3 is made up of 16 amino acids. J was trimmed by 7 bases and V by 2 bases; bases with no gene match: 10. Germline CDR1 and CDR2: MNHEY and SMNVEV (reference sequence). CDR3 DNA: TGTGCCAGCAGTTTACATGACGGGGGGGCTGGTAATGAGCAGTTCTTC. Translation: CASSLHDGGAGNEQFF.

This chain uses TRBV12-3 or TRBV12-4 with TRBJ1-2; D remains ambiguous. V lost 8 bases and J 8 bases, leaving 15 bases between the germline ends. This CDR3 has 12 amino acids. The CDR3: CASQKGARGYTF. For the CDR3, the DNA is TGTGCCAGCCAGAAGGGCGCACGGGGCTACACCTTC.

The V call is TRBV6-1, the J call TRBJ1-2, with a possible D match to TRBD1 (6 bases). Trimming pared 4 bases from V and 0 bases from J, leaving 18 bases between. The germline V gene encodes CDR1 MNHNS and CDR2 SASEGT. CDR3 length: 17 amino acids. The CDR3 spells CASSASAGAGANYGYTF. The DNA of the CDR3 is TGTGCCAGCAGTGCGTCGGCAGGGGCAGGAGCTAACTATGGCTACACCTTC.

The rearrangement uses TRBV5-1 and TRBJ1-1, with a tentative D call TRBD1 (5 bases). V was shortened by 3 bases and J by 3 bases, with 15 bases between the two germline ends. The CDR3 is 15 amino acids. Germline V lookup: CDR1 SGHRS, CDR2 YFSETQ. CDR3 sequence reads: CASSWPRGWDTEAFF. As DNA, the CDR3 is TGCGCCAGCAGCTGGCCGCGGGGCTGGGACACTGAAGCTTTCTTT.

This clonotype was seen more than once but under ten times. The chain employs TRBV6-5 and TRBJ1-4; possibly TRBD1 for D (6 bases). This CDR3 spans 14 amino acids. The V and J ends lost 6 bases and 4 bases respectively, with 12 bases between them. The germline V gene encodes CDR1 MNHEY and CDR2 SVGAGI. This chain's CDR3 is CASRDDRRNEKLFF. DNA for the CDR3: TGTGCCAGCAGGGACGACAGGCGTAATGAAAAACTGTTTTTT.

This clonotype was observed a few times. The chain links TRBV20-1 to TRBJ1-5; the D is unclear. Germline CDR1 is DFQATT and CDR2 is SNEGSKA (reference sequence). Trimming removed 1 base at V and 0 bases at J, with 7 bases between. There are 14 residues in the CDR3. The CDR3 DNA is TGCAGTGCTAGAGCCGGGAATAGCAATCAGCCCCAGCATTTT. Its protein is CSARAGNSNQPQHF.